The present T cell receptor (beta chain) was sequenced within a study of PD-1 blockade in classical Hodgkin lymphoma. The study's findings and limits: Newly diagnosed patients and complete responders had comparable diversity at baseline. Repertoire difference causes, possibly disease activity or prior therapy, remain undefined. Unlike CD8+ TCR diversity, which did not rise significantly by C4D1, CD4+ TCR diversity did. Baseline TCR diversity was reportedly lower in newly diagnosed patients than healthy donors.

A remark on this clone: Its antigen remains unknown.

V shed 6 bases and J shed 3 bases, with 8 bases lying between them. Germline CDR1 MNHEY, CDR2 SVGAGI. The CDR3 runs to 12 residues. All patients experienced relapse after autologous stem cell transplantation, and brentuximab vedotin exposure was variable. The protocol was immunoSEQ multiplex PCR, while the TCRdb copy is restricted to in-frame clones and leaves out a portion. Of about 26,000 clones in the sample, roughly two thirds are singletons; the top ten hold over 9.5%. The rearrangement uses TRBV6-5 and TRBJ1-1; D not certain. Sequencing was performed on peripheral blood mononuclear cells (PBMCs), taken before the second cycle of nivolumab. The sequence was collected from a human donor with classical Hodgkin lymphoma. Written as DNA, the CDR3 is TGTGCCAGCAGCCATATCGACACTGAAGCTTTCTTT. Its translation: CASSHIDTEAFF.